These T cell receptor beta chains were read from a single sample in a study of shared clonotypes between healthy human individuals. This table comes from immunoSEQ multiplex PCR, and its TCRdb copy is limited to in-frame clones, with some not included. The repertoire consists of about 2,200,000 clones, with 93% occurring once and the leading ten covering more than 1.5%. Specimen: naive CD8+ T cells from PBMCs. The receptors shown here come from a man between 18 and 29 years old in good health. Some clones in this sample may be carry-over from other donors' samples. CDR3s include the opening cysteine and the closing phenylalanine or tryptophan. The order of the fields is CDR3 protein, CDR3 DNA, V gene, clone size, J gene, D gene. D genes are given only for firm matches. Only part of the rows carry a size: once, few, many, or a class if the clone is expanded.

CDR3 protein: CASSARTGALRQPQHF
CDR3 DNA: TGTGCCAGCAGCGCTCGGACAGGGGCATTGAGGCAGCCCCAGCATTTT
V gene: TRBV5-8
clone size: NA
J gene: TRBJ1-5
D gene: TRBD1

CDR3 protein: CASSSRGNYGYTF
CDR3 DNA: TGTGCCAGCAGCTCGAGGGGAAACTATGGCTACACCTTC
V gene: TRBV11-2
clone size: few
J gene: TRBJ1-2
D gene: NA

CDR3 protein: CASSRTGQETQYF
CDR3 DNA: TGTGCCAGCAGCCGGACAGGGCAAGAGACCCAGTACTTC
V gene: TRBV5-6
clone size: NA
J gene: TRBJ2-5
D gene: TRBD1

CDR3 protein: CASTAYTRTEAFF
CDR3 DNA: TGTGCCAGCACCGCATACACTCGCACTGAAGCTTTCTTT
V gene: TRBV28
clone size: once
J gene: TRBJ1-1
D gene: NA

CDR3 protein: CASSLSYDVRGYTF
CDR3 DNA: TGTGCCAGCAGCTTGAGTTACGATGTACGGGGCTACACCTTC
V gene: TRBV5-6
clone size: NA
J gene: TRBJ1-2
D gene: NA

CDR3 protein: CASSLRSGRTTDNNEQFF
CDR3 DNA: TGTGCCAGCAGCTTGCGAAGCGGTAGGACCACCGACAACAATGAGCAGTTCTTC
V gene: TRBV5-4
clone size: NA
J gene: TRBJ2-1
D gene: NA

CDR3 protein: CASSQSPGTGVGGTEAFF
CDR3 DNA: TGCGCCAGCAGCCAGAGCCCCGGGACAGGGGTCGGAGGCACTGAAGCTTTCTTT
V gene: TRBV4-1
clone size: NA
J gene: TRBJ1-1
D gene: TRBD1

CDR3 protein: CASRSRVPLADQETQYF
CDR3 DNA: TGTGCCAGCAGGAGCAGAGTACCATTAGCGGACCAAGAGACCCAGTACTTC
V gene: TRBV2
clone size: NA
J gene: TRBJ2-5
D gene: NA

CDR3 protein: CASSIPGYRGAGSGNTIYF
CDR3 DNA: TGTGCCAGCAGCATCCCGGGGTACAGGGGAGCGGGGTCTGGAAACACCATATATTTT
V gene: TRBV7-6
clone size: NA
J gene: TRBJ1-3
D gene: TRBD1

CDR3 protein: CASSLARREGYTF
CDR3 DNA: TGTGCCAGCAGCTTAGCGCGCAGGGAGGGCTACACCTTC
V gene: TRBV7-9
clone size: NA
J gene: TRBJ1-2
D gene: NA

CDR3 protein: CSVRTGAYEEAFF
CDR3 DNA: TGCAGCGTGAGGACAGGGGCGTATGAGGAAGCTTTCTTT
V gene: TRBV29-1
clone size: few
J gene: TRBJ1-1
D gene: TRBD1

CDR3 protein: CASSQEGAGRDEQYF
CDR3 DNA: TGCGCCAGCAGCCAAGAGGGGGCCGGTAGGGACGAGCAGTACTTC
V gene: TRBV4-1
clone size: NA
J gene: TRBJ2-7
D gene: NA

CDR3 protein: CASSAEAAALTGELFF
CDR3 DNA: TGTGCCAGCAGCGCCGAGGCCGCTGCCCTCACCGGGGAGCTGTTTTTT
V gene: TRBV9
clone size: NA
J gene: TRBJ2-2
D gene: NA

CDR3 protein: CASSIASYNEQFF
CDR3 DNA: TGTGCCAGTAGTATTGCTTCCTACAATGAGCAGTTCTTC
V gene: TRBV19
clone size: NA
J gene: TRBJ2-1
D gene: NA

CDR3 protein: CASSLGQTRAYNEQFF
CDR3 DNA: TGTGCCAGCAGTTTAGGACAGACACGGGCCTACAATGAGCAGTTCTTC
V gene: TRBV27
clone size: NA
J gene: TRBJ2-1
D gene: NA

CDR3 protein: CSVDIAIEQFF
CDR3 DNA: TGCAGCGTTGACATTGCTATTGAGCAGTTCTTC
V gene: TRBV29-1
clone size: once
J gene: TRBJ2-1
D gene: NA

CDR3 protein: CASSLAASGGSTDTQYF
CDR3 DNA: TGTGCCAGCAGCTTAGCGGCTAGCGGGGGGAGCACAGATACGCAGTATTTT
V gene: TRBV7-6
clone size: NA
J gene: TRBJ2-3
D gene: TRBD2

CDR3 protein: CSVEVPQTPYEQYF
CDR3 DNA: TGCAGCGTTGAGGTCCCACAAACCCCCTACGAGCAGTACTTC
V gene: TRBV29-1
clone size: NA
J gene: TRBJ2-7
D gene: NA

CDR3 protein: CASSPMRGPQETQYF
CDR3 DNA: TGTGCCAGCAGCCCGATGAGGGGACCACAAGAGACCCAGTACTTC
V gene: TRBV27
clone size: NA
J gene: TRBJ2-5
D gene: NA

CDR3 protein: CASSPRGPTGELFF
CDR3 DNA: TGTGCCAGCAGCCCAAGAGGGCCCACCGGGGAGCTGTTTTTT
V gene: TRBV7-3
clone size: NA
J gene: TRBJ2-2
D gene: NA

CDR3 protein: CASSLVWGRPGELFF
CDR3 DNA: TGTGCCAGCAGCTTAGTATGGGGGCGTCCCGGGGAGCTGTTTTTT
V gene: TRBV7-6
clone size: NA
J gene: TRBJ2-2
D gene: NA

CDR3 protein: CASSDRQGFSGNTIYF
CDR3 DNA: TGTGCCAGCAGCGACCGACAGGGCTTCTCTGGAAACACCATATATTTT
V gene: TRBV9
clone size: NA
J gene: TRBJ1-3
D gene: TRBD1

CDR3 protein: CASSSANRGTALYGYTF
CDR3 DNA: TGTGCCAGCAGCTCCGCGAACAGGGGAACCGCCCTCTATGGCTACACCTTC
V gene: TRBV13
clone size: NA
J gene: TRBJ1-2
D gene: TRBD1

CDR3 protein: CASRDGLGTGELFF
CDR3 DNA: TGTGCCAGCAGGGACGGCTTGGGAACCGGGGAGCTGTTTTTT
V gene: TRBV27
clone size: once
J gene: TRBJ2-2
D gene: NA

CDR3 protein: CASSSPVRQGAYEQYF
CDR3 DNA: TGTGCCAGCAGCTCTCCAGTAAGACAGGGAGCCTACGAGCAGTACTTC
V gene: TRBV7-8
clone size: NA
J gene: TRBJ2-7
D gene: TRBD1

CDR3 protein: CATRVTSGTFYEQYF
CDR3 DNA: TGTGCCACCCGGGTAACTAGCGGGACCTTCTACGAGCAGTACTTC
V gene: TRBV19
clone size: NA
J gene: TRBJ2-7
D gene: TRBD2

CDR3 protein: CASSLEGTNTGELFF
CDR3 DNA: TGCGCCAGCAGCCTCGAGGGAACGAACACCGGGGAGCTGTTTTTT
V gene: TRBV4-1
clone size: NA
J gene: TRBJ2-2
D gene: NA

CDR3 protein: CATFGGGRAVEQYF
CDR3 DNA: TGTGCCACCTTCGGTGGCGGGAGGGCCGTCGAGCAGTACTTC
V gene: TRBV10-3
clone size: NA
J gene: TRBJ2-7
D gene: TRBD2

CDR3 protein: CASREGSAGGEQYF
CDR3 DNA: TGTGCCAGCAGGGAGGGGTCAGCAGGAGGCGAGCAGTACTTC
V gene: TRBV27
clone size: NA
J gene: TRBJ2-7
D gene: NA

CDR3 protein: CASSQDPGAYEQYF
CDR3 DNA: TGTGCCAGCAGCCAAGACCCGGGTGCCTACGAGCAGTACTTC
V gene: TRBV14
clone size: NA
J gene: TRBJ2-7
D gene: NA

CDR3 protein: CASSYTSESYEQYF
CDR3 DNA: TGTGCCAGCAGTTACACCAGCGAGTCCTACGAGCAGTACTTC
V gene: TRBV6-5
clone size: NA
J gene: TRBJ2-7
D gene: NA

CDR3 protein: CASSPKEITETQYF
CDR3 DNA: TGTGCCAGCTCACCTAAGGAGATTACAGAGACCCAGTACTTC
V gene: TRBV18
clone size: NA
J gene: TRBJ2-5
D gene: NA

CDR3 protein: CASSAGTGLNTEAFF
CDR3 DNA: TGTGCCAGCAGTGCCGGGACAGGGTTGAACACTGAAGCTTTCTTT
V gene: TRBV6-5
clone size: NA
J gene: TRBJ1-1
D gene: TRBD1

CDR3 protein: CASSTPGPYYEQYF
CDR3 DNA: TGTGCCAGTAGTACCCCAGGCCCTTACTACGAGCAGTACTTC
V gene: TRBV19
clone size: NA
J gene: TRBJ2-7
D gene: NA

CDR3 protein: CASSHGTGSSYEQYF
CDR3 DNA: TGTGCCAGCAGCCATGGGACAGGGAGCTCCTACGAGCAGTACTTC
V gene: TRBV4-2
clone size: NA
J gene: TRBJ2-7
D gene: TRBD1

CDR3 protein: CAWSPGWGTEAFF
CDR3 DNA: TGTGCCTGGAGTCCAGGGTGGGGAACTGAAGCTTTCTTT
V gene: TRBV30
clone size: NA
J gene: TRBJ1-1
D gene: NA

CDR3 protein: CASSQNFDEQFF
CDR3 DNA: TGCGCCAGCAGCCAAAATTTTGATGAGCAGTTCTTC
V gene: TRBV4-1
clone size: NA
J gene: TRBJ2-1
D gene: NA

CDR3 protein: CASSVVPSGSLGEQFF
CDR3 DNA: TGTGCCAGCAGCGTAGTACCTAGCGGGAGTCTTGGTGAGCAGTTCTTC
V gene: TRBV9
clone size: NA
J gene: TRBJ2-1
D gene: TRBD2

CDR3 protein: CASSLAGGLLTYEQYF
CDR3 DNA: TGTGCCAGCAGCTTGGCCGGAGGACTGCTAACCTACGAGCAGTACTTC
V gene: TRBV5-4
clone size: NA
J gene: TRBJ2-7
D gene: NA

CDR3 protein: CASSLVRTGELFF
CDR3 DNA: TGTGCCAGCAGCTTAGTTAGGACCGGGGAGCTGTTTTTT
V gene: TRBV7-9
clone size: NA
J gene: TRBJ2-2
D gene: NA

CDR3 protein: CASRGALWGIESPDTQYF
CDR3 DNA: TGTGCCAGCCGAGGGGCCTTATGGGGGATTGAGTCACCAGATACGCAGTATTTT
V gene: TRBV28
clone size: once
J gene: TRBJ2-3
D gene: NA

CDR3 protein: CASSLAFGELFF
CDR3 DNA: TGTGCCAGCAGCTTAGCGTTCGGGGAGCTGTTTTTT
V gene: TRBV7-9
clone size: few
J gene: TRBJ2-2
D gene: NA

CDR3 protein: CASRTGGATQPQHF
CDR3 DNA: TGTGCCAGCAGGACAGGGGGCGCAACCCAGCCCCAGCATTTT
V gene: TRBV27
clone size: NA
J gene: TRBJ1-5
D gene: TRBD1

CDR3 protein: CASSSGQGYNEQFF
CDR3 DNA: TGTGCCAGCAGCTCCGGTCAGGGATACAATGAGCAGTTCTTC
V gene: TRBV27
clone size: NA
J gene: TRBJ2-1
D gene: NA

CDR3 protein: CASSFDLSYEQYF
CDR3 DNA: TGTGCCAGCAGTTTCGATCTCTCCTACGAGCAGTACTTC
V gene: TRBV27
clone size: NA
J gene: TRBJ2-7
D gene: NA

CDR3 protein: CASSQEATSSYNEQFF
CDR3 DNA: TGCGCCAGCAGCCAAGAGGCGACGAGCTCCTACAATGAGCAGTTCTTC
V gene: TRBV4-1
clone size: NA
J gene: TRBJ2-1
D gene: NA

CDR3 protein: CASSIRTGSSGNTIYF
CDR3 DNA: TGTGCCAGCAGCATACGGACAGGGAGCTCTGGAAACACCATATATTTT
V gene: TRBV7-9
clone size: NA
J gene: TRBJ1-3
D gene: TRBD1

CDR3 protein: CSVDWGYEQYF
CDR3 DNA: TGCAGCGTTGATTGGGGCTACGAGCAGTACTTC
V gene: TRBV29-1
clone size: NA
J gene: TRBJ2-7
D gene: NA

CDR3 protein: CAISDPTSGGSYEQYF
CDR3 DNA: TGTGCCATCAGTGACCCCACTAGCGGGGGTTCCTACGAGCAGTACTTC
V gene: TRBV10-3
clone size: NA
J gene: TRBJ2-7
D gene: TRBD2

CDR3 protein: CASGYRDTTDTQYF
CDR3 DNA: TGTGCCAGCGGATACCGGGACACCACAGATACGCAGTATTTT
V gene: TRBV11-2
clone size: NA
J gene: TRBJ2-3
D gene: NA

CDR3 protein: CASSPSGPPRLAGASEQFF
CDR3 DNA: TGTGCCAGCAGCCCTAGCGGACCCCCTAGACTAGCGGGAGCCAGCGAGCAGTTCTTC
V gene: TRBV7-2
clone size: NA
J gene: TRBJ2-1
D gene: TRBD2

CDR3 protein: CASSITGYGNQPQHF
CDR3 DNA: TGTGCCAGCAGCATCACAGGGTACGGCAATCAGCCCCAGCATTTT
V gene: TRBV7-2
clone size: NA
J gene: TRBJ1-5
D gene: NA

CDR3 protein: CASSVATGLASYNEQFF
CDR3 DNA: TGTGCCAGCAGCGTAGCTACTGGACTAGCCTCCTACAATGAGCAGTTCTTC
V gene: TRBV9
clone size: once
J gene: TRBJ2-1
D gene: TRBD2

CDR3 protein: CASTTNGAVADTQYF
CDR3 DNA: TGTGCCAGTACCACGAACGGGGCTGTCGCAGATACGCAGTATTTT
V gene: TRBV19
clone size: NA
J gene: TRBJ2-3
D gene: NA